This T cell receptor (beta chain) was recorded in a study of blood T cell repertoires in COVID-19 (dated by TCRdb to 2020 to 2022). Regarding the research as a whole: Samples from collaborators originated in the United States, Italy and Spain and spanned both the acute and convalescent phases of COVID-19. Where available, HLA class I and class II types were taken from metadata supplied by the sample provider and were not determined by assay-based typing. Deeply sampled blood TCRbeta repertoires from subjects exposed to, actively infected with, or recovered from COVID-19 were included in the dataset. The prospective study material was composed of cDNA or gDNA derived from T cells, B-cell-depleted T cells, or PBMCs. The sample metadata nearly always contained a de-identified subject ID, COVID-19 status, age in years and sex. The samples were drawn from the first 160 participants of the ongoing ImmuneRACE study and from under 1,500 subjects provided by 6 global collaborators. The repertoires were made available in a free public database intended to serve as a resource for research on the immune response to SARS-CoV-2.

TCRbeta CDR3 regions were amplified from genomic DNA by means of the immunoSEQ Assay, a bias-controlled multiplex PCR. On the study's bioinformatics: Nucleated cell counts per sample were estimated from amplification of reference gene primers within the assay. To quantify the absolute abundance of each unique TCRbeta CDR3 rearrangement, sequence reads were collapsed and filtered. For each sample, productive Simpson clonality was calculated as the square root of Simpson's diversity index across productive rearrangements. TCRdb stores this immuneACCESS table with in-frame sequences only. Part of the clones is absent; in the studies checked, under half of the shortfall reflects unresolved V genes, and no reason is known for the rest. Clone size and V and J calls were adopted from that table, with D and trimming inferred from the DNA. A total of some 96,000 clones appear in this sample, 70% to 80% of them only once. Approximately 30% of the sample is held by the ten biggest clonotypes.

This clone was observed a few times. Its cognate antigen has yet to be identified. The record has no base qualities; no much larger clone is one base away. Sequences SEHNR (CDR1) and FQNEAQ (CDR2) are obtained from the germline V gene (reference sequence). The CDR3 holds 15 amino acids from the cysteine to the phenylalanine. Only the CDR3 region is kept as DNA, spanning 45 bases read in frame from base 1. The junction shows trimming of 2 bases on V and 7 bases on J, plus 12 bases between the germline ends. Overall study outcomes, separate from this receptor: Clinical and demographic metadata were provided uncurated, with the amount varying by source and participant.

Each collaborating institution followed its own protocols to collect whole blood in K2EDTA tubes. For TCRbeta analysis, collaborator samples were shipped as frozen whole blood, as isolated PBMCs, or as DNA extracted from either sample type. The receptor comes from a man between 65 and 85 years old with active or convalescent COVID-19. The sequenced sample consisted of peripheral blood. The sequence links TRBV7-9 to TRBJ1-6; no D gene call is confident. The CDR3 amino acid sequence is: CASSLSSSGNSPLHF. Here is the DNA: TGTGCCAGCAGCTTAAGTTCCAGTGGCAATTCACCCCTCCACTTT.